This TCR beta chain was recorded in a study of CD8 T cells in ankylosing spondylitis. Findings of the study overall: For ankylosing spondylitis blood, a TCR beta motif of about 8 highly homologous variants appeared characteristic. Reactive arthritis synovial fluid and blood previously showed some of these motif variants. Matched synovial fluid from ankylosing spondylitis patients was reported to be enriched for disease-linked clones.

CDR3 length: 16 residues. V trimming: 4 bases; J trimming: 8 bases; junction bases outside the gene matches: 9. CDR1 is LGHNA, CDR2 YSLEER, per germline. This clonotype was found many times. Its matching antigen is unknown. Researchers built TCR beta libraries using quantitative 5'-RACE with molecular barcodes. Each CDR3 protein is one row after TCRdb ran MiXCR on the 5' RACE reads. The sample lists around 440,000 distinct CDR3 sequences; roughly 15% were seen once. Sequencing input: blood, either unsorted or a sorted T cell fraction (not recorded which). The TCR originated in a male donor with ankylosing spondylitis. This chain connects TRBV4-3 to TRBJ1-6, with 9 bases identical to TRBD1. CDR3 sequence (DNA): TGCGCCAGCAGCCCTTCTTGGACAGGGGTCGATTCACCCCTCCACTTT. It yields the protein CASSPSWTGVDSPLHF.